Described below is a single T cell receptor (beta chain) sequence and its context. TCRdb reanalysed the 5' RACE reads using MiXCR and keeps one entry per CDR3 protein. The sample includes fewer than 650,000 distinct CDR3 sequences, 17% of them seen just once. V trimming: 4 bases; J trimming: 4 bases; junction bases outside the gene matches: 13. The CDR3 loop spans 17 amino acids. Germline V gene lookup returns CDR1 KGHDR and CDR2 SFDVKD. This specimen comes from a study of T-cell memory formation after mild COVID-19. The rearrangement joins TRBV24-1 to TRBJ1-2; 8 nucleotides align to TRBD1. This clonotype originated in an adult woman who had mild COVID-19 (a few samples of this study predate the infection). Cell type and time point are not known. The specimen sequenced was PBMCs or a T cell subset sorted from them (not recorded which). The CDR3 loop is CATSERTGRRGTYGYTF. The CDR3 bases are TGTGCCACCAGTGAACGGACAGGGCGGCGAGGAACCTATGGCTACACCTTC.